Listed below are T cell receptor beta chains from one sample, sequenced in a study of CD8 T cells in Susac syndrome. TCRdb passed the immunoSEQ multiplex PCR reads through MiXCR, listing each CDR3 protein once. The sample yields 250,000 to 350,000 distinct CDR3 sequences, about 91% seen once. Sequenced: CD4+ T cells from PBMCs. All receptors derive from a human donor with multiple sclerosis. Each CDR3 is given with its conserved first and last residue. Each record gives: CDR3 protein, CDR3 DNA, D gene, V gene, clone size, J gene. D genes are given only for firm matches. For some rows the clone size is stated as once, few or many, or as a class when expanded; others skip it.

cdr3_aa: CASSIDLWEGGRGEQYF
cdr3_nt: TGTGCCAGTAGTATAGATCTGTGGGAGGGAGGTAGGGGAGAGCAGTACTTC
d_call: TRBD2
v_call: TRBV19
clone_size: .
j_call: TRBJ2-7

cdr3_aa: CSAKAGGPDEQFF
cdr3_nt: TGCAGTGCAAAAGCGGGAGGGCCCGATGAGCAGTTCTTC
d_call: TRBD2
v_call: TRBV20-1
clone_size: once
j_call: TRBJ2-1

cdr3_aa: CSAMDRGLSGNTIYF
cdr3_nt: TGCAGTGCTATGGACAGGGGACTCTCTGGAAACACCATATATTTT
d_call: TRBD1
v_call: TRBV20-1
clone_size: .
j_call: TRBJ1-3

cdr3_aa: CSVDVSGTNTEAFF
cdr3_nt: TGCAGCGTTGACGTGTCGGGGACGAACACTGAAGCTTTCTTT
d_call: .
v_call: TRBV29-1
clone_size: .
j_call: TRBJ1-1

cdr3_aa: CASSSFGSYEQYF
cdr3_nt: TGCGCCAGCAGCTCCTTTGGGTCCTACGAGCAGTACTTC
d_call: .
v_call: TRBV5-1
clone_size: once
j_call: TRBJ2-7

cdr3_aa: CASSSLAGQETQYF
cdr3_nt: TGTGCCAGCAGTTCTTTAGCGGGCCAAGAGACCCAGTACTTC
d_call: TRBD2
v_call: TRBV28
clone_size: few
j_call: TRBJ2-5

cdr3_aa: CASSVAGQGAVNEQFF
cdr3_nt: TGTGCCAGCAGCGTAGCGGGACAGGGGGCGGTGAATGAGCAGTTCTTC
d_call: TRBD1
v_call: TRBV9
clone_size: .
j_call: TRBJ2-1

cdr3_aa: CASSTQGLGNTEAFF
cdr3_nt: TGTGCCAGCAGTACACAGGGATTGGGGAACACTGAAGCTTTCTTT
d_call: .
v_call: TRBV2
clone_size: .
j_call: TRBJ1-1

cdr3_aa: CASRIPFSYEQYF
cdr3_nt: TGTGCCAGCAGGATCCCCTTCTCCTACGAGCAGTACTTC
d_call: .
v_call: TRBV6-6
clone_size: .
j_call: TRBJ2-7

cdr3_aa: CASSLGLIGGRVGQFF
cdr3_nt: TGTGCCAGCAGCTTGGGCCTCATTGGCGGGAGGGTTGGGCAGTTCTTC
d_call: TRBD2
v_call: TRBV7-2
clone_size: .
j_call: TRBJ2-1

cdr3_aa: CSATDTLAGGSFSYEQYF
cdr3_nt: TGCAGTGCTACCGATACTCTAGCGGGGGGGTCTTTTAGCTACGAGCAGTACTTC
d_call: TRBD2
v_call: TRBV20-1
clone_size: .
j_call: TRBJ2-7

cdr3_aa: CASSLPPQQPKKFF
cdr3_nt: TGTGCCAGCAGTTTACCTCCCCAACAGCCCAAAAAGTTCTTC
d_call: .
v_call: TRBV12-3/TRBV12-4
clone_size: .
j_call: TRBJ2-1

cdr3_aa: CASSIVVQRGQPQHF
cdr3_nt: TGTGCCAGTAGTATAGTCGTGCAACGGGGCCAGCCCCAGCATTTT
d_call: .
v_call: TRBV19
clone_size: .
j_call: TRBJ1-5

cdr3_aa: CASSRRGGPREETQYF
cdr3_nt: TGTGCCAGCAGCCGGAGGGGGGGCCCCCGAGAAGAGACCCAGTACTTC
d_call: .
v_call: TRBV3-1
clone_size: .
j_call: TRBJ2-5

cdr3_aa: CSAPKVAGRWRTQYF
cdr3_nt: TGCAGTGCGCCAAAAGTAGCGGGACGGTGGAGGACCCAGTACTTC
d_call: TRBD2
v_call: TRBV20-1
clone_size: .
j_call: TRBJ2-5

cdr3_aa: CASSGTENTEAFF
cdr3_nt: TGTGCCAGTAGCGGAACAGAGAACACTGAAGCTTTCTTT
d_call: .
v_call: TRBV19
clone_size: .
j_call: TRBJ1-1